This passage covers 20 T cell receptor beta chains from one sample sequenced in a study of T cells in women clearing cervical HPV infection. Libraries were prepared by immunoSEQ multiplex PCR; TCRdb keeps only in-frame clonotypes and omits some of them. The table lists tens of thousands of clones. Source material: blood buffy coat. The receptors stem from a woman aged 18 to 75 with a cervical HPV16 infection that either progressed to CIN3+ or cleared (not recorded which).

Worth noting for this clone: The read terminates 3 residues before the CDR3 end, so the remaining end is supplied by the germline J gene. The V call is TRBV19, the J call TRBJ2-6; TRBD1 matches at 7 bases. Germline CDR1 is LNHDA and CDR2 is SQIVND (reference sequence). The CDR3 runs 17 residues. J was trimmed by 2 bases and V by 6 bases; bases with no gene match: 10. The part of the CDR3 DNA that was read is TGTGCCAGTAGCAGGAACACAGGGGCGCCTGGGGCCAACGTC. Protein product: CASSRNTGAPGANV. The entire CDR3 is CASSRNTGAPGANVLTF. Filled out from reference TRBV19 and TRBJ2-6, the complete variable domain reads DGGITQSPKYLFRKEGQNVTLSCEQNLNHDAMYWYRQDPGQGLRLIYYSQIVNDFQKGDIAEGYSVSREKKESFPLTVTSAQKNPTAFYLCASSRNTGAPGANVLTFGAGSRLTVL.

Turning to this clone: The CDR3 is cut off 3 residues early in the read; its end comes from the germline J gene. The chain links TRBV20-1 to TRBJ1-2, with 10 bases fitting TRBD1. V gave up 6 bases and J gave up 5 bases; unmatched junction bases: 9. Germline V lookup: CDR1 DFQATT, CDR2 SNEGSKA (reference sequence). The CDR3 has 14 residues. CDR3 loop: CSAMDRGARYGYTF. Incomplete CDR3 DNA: TGCAGTGCCATGGACAGGGGGGCTCGGTATGGC.

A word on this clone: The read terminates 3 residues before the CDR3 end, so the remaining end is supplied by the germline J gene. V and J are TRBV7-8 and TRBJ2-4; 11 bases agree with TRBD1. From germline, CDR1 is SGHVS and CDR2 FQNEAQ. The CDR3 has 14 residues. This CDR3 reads CASSPAGTGGGQYF. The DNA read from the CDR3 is TGTGCCAGCAGCCCAGCCGGGACAGGGGGGGGT.

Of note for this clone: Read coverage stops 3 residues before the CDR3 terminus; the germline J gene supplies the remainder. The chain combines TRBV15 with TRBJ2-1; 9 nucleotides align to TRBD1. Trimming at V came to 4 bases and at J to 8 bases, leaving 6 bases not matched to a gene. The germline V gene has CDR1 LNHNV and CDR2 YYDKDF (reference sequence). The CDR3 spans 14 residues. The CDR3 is CATSTLQGAYEQFF. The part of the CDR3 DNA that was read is TGTGCCACCAGCACGTTACAGGGGGCCTATGAG.

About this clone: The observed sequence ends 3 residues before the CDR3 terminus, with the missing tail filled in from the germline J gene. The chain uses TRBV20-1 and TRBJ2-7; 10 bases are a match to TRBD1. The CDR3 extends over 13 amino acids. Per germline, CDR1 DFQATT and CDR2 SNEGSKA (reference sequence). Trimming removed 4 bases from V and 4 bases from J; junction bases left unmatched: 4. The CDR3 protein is CSAMDRGGYEQYF. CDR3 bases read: TGCAGTGCTATGGACAGGGGGGGGTACGAG.

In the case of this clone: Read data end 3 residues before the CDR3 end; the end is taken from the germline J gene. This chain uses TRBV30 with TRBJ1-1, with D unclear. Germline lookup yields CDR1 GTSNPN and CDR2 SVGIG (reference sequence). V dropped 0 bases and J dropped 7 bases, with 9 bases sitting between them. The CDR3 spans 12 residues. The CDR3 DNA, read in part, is TGTGCCTGGAGTGTACGGCCGGGTGAA. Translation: CAWSVRPGE. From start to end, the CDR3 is CAWSVRPGEAFF.

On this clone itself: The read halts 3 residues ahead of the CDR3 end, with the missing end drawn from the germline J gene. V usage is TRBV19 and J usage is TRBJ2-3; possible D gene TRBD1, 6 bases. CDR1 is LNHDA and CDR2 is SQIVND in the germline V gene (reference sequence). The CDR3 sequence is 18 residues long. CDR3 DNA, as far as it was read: TGTGCCAGTAGTATAGCTTCAGTGGGCAGGGGCCTCCAAGAGACG. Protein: CASSIASVGRGLQET. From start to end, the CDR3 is CASSIASVGRGLQETQYF.

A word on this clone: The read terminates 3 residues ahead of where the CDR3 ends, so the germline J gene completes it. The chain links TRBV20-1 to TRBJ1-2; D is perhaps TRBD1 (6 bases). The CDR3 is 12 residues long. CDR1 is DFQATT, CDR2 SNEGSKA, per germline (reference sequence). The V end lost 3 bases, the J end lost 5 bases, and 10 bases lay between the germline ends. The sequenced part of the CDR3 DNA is TGCAGTGCTAGGGGGACAAGGTATGGC. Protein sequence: CSARGTRYG. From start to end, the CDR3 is CSARGTRYGYTF.

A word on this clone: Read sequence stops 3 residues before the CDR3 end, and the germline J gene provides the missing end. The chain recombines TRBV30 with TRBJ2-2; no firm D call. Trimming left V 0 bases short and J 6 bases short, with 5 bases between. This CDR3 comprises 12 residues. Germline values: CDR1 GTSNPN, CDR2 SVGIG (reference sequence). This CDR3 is CAWSVLAGELFF. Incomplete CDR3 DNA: TGTGCCTGGAGTGTACTGGCCGGGGAG. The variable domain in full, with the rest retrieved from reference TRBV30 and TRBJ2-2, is SQTIHQWPATLVQPVGSPLSLECTVEGTSNPNLYWYRQAAGRGLQLLFYSVGIGQISSEVPQNLSASRPQDRQFILSSKKLLLSDSGFYLCAWSVLAGELFFGEGSRLTVL.

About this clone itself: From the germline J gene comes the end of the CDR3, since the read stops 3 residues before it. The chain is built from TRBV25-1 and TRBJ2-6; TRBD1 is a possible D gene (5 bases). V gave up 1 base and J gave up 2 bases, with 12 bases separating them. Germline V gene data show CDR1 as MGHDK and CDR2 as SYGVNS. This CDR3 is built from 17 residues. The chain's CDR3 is CASSEFPQGTGANVLTF. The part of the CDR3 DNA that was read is TGTGCCAGCAGTGAATTCCCCCAGGGTACTGGGGCCAACGTC.

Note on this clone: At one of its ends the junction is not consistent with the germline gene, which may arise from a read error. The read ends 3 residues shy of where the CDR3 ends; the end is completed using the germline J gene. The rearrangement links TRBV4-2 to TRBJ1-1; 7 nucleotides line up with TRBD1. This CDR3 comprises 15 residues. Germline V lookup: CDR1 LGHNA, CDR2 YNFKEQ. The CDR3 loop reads CASSLSTGRNTEAFF. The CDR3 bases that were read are TGCGCCAGCTCCCTCTCGACAGGGAGGAACACTGAA.

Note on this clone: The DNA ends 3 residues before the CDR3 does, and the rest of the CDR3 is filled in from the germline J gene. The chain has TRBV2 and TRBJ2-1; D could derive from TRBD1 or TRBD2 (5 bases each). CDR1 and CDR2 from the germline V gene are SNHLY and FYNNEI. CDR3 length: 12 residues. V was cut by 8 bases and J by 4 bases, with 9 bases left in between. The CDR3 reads CASSEGYNEQFF. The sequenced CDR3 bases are TGTGCCAGCTCCGAGGGGTACAATGAG.

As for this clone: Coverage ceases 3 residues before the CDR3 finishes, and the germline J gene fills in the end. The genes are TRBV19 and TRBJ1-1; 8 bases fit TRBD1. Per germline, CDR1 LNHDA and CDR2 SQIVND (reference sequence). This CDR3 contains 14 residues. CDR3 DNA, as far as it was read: TGTGCCAGTAGTATGAAAGGGACAGGACTGGGC. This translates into CASSMKGTGLG. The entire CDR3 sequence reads CASSMKGTGLGAFF.

The CDR3 DNA, read in part, is TGCAGTGCGAAGTGGAGGGGAGTGGACAATGAG. Translating gives CSAKWRGVDNE. The entire CDR3 reads CSAKWRGVDNEQFF. This chain joins TRBV20-1 and TRBJ2-1; tentatively, D is TRBD2 (6 bases). The missing CDR3 end, 3 residues past where the read stops, is filled in from the germline J gene. Germline V gene lookup returns CDR1 DFQATT and CDR2 SNEGSKA (reference sequence). Trimming stripped 6 bases from V and 5 bases from J, with 17 bases between. This CDR3 has 14 amino acids.

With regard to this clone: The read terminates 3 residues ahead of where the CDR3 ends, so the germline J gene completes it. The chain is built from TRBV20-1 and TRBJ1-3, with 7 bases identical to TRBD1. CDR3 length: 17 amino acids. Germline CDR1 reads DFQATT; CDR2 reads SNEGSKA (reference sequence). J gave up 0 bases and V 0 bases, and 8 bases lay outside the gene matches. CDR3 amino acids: CSARDWVGGPSGNTIYF. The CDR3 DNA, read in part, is TGCAGTGCTAGAGATTGGGTAGGGGGCCCCTCTGGAAACACC.

CDR3 residues: CASLPDLTGQPQHF. The covered CDR3 bases are TGTGCCAGCCTCCCTGACCTCACGGGGCAGCCC. V is TRBV6-2 or TRBV6-3 and J is TRBJ1-5; no definite D call. The read is 3 residues too short to cover the CDR3 end, so that end is filled in from the germline J gene. Germline V gives CDR1 MNHEY, CDR2 SVGEGT. There are 14 residues in the CDR3. With 8 bases removed from V and 7 bases from J, the gap between germline ends came to 18 bases.

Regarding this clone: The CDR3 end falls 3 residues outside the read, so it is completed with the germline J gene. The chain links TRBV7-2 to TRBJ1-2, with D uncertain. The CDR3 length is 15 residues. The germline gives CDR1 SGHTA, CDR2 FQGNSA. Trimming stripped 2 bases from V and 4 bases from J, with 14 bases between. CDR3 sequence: CASSLNAGSGYGYTF. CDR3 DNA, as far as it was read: TGTGCCAGCAGCTTAAACGCGGGCTCGGGCTATGGC.

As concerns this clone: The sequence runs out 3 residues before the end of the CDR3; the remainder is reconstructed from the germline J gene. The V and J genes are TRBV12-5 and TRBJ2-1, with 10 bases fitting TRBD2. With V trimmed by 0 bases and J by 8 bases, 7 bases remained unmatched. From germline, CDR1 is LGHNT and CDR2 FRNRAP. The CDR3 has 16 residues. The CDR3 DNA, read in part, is TGTGCTAGTGGTTTGGTATTAGCGGGGGGCCAGCATGAG. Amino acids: CASGLVLAGGQHE. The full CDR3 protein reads CASGLVLAGGQHEQFF.

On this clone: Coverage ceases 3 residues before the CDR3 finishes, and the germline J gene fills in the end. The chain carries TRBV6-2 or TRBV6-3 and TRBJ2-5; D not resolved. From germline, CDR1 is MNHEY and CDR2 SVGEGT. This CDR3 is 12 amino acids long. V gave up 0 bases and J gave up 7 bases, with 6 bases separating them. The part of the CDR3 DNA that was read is TGTGCCAGCAGTTACTCGACGGGGACC. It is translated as CASSYSTGT. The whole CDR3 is CASSYSTGTQYF.

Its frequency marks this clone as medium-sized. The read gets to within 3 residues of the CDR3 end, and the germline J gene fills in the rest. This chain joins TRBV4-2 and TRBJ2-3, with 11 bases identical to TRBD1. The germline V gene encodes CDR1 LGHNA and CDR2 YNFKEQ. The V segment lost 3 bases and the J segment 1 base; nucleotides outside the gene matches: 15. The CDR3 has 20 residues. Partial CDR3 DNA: TGTGCCAGCAGCCAGAAGTTGGGACAGGGGGACGACCTCCGCACAGATACG. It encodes CASSQKLGQGDDLRTDT. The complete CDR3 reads CASSQKLGQGDDLRTDTQYF.